A single sample is the source of the 22 T cell receptor beta chains below, sequenced in a study of blood T cell repertoires in COVID-19. Profiling relied on immunoSEQ multiplex PCR, and the TCRdb table lists in-frame clones only, not all of them. This sample has approximately 200,000 clones, with roughly 94% found just once. Sample: peripheral blood. These receptors were taken from a man younger than 40 with COVID-19, enrolled during active disease.

The chain carries TRBV7-7 and TRBJ2-5, with TRBD2 matching over 8 bases. CDR1 SSHAT and CDR2 FNYEAQ come from the germline V gene (reference sequence). The CDR3 has 16 amino acids. V lost 4 bases to trimming and J lost 7 bases; unmatched junction nucleotides: 14. This chain's CDR3 is CASSSPRGDAGGTQYF. The CDR3 region has the DNA TGTGCCAGCAGCTCCCCGCGGGGGGACGCTGGTGGGACCCAGTACTTC.

The V and J genes are TRBV6-5 and TRBJ1-2, with D perhaps matching TRBD1 (5 bases). With 0 bases removed from V and 6 bases from J, the gap between germline ends came to 17 bases. The CDR3 is 16 amino acids. Germline V CDR1 and CDR2: MNHEY, SVGAGI. CDR3 amino acids: CASSYSSWGRVDGYTF. CDR3 nucleotide sequence: TGTGCCAGCAGTTACTCGAGTTGGGGCAGGGTGGATGGCTACACCTTC.

V usage is TRBV18 and J usage is TRBJ1-5, with D perhaps TRBD1 (5 bases). Trimming stripped 0 bases from V and 5 bases from J, with 14 bases between. Germline V CDR1 and CDR2: KGHSH, LQKENI. The CDR3 is 16 residues long. The CDR3 bases are TGTGCCAGCTCACCACCCGGGGGTGGGATTGATCAGCCCCAGCATTTT. Translating gives CASSPPGGGIDQPQHF.

This clone showed up just a few times. This chain uses TRBV3-1 (or the pseudogene TRBV3-2) with TRBJ1-3; 8 nucleotides agree with TRBD1. The CDR3 is 16 amino acids. Germline V gene data show CDR1 as LGHDT and CDR2 as YNNKEL (reference sequence). V was clipped by 4 bases and J by 0 bases; unmatched bases: 5. CDR3 sequence (DNA): TGTGCCAGCAGCCTGAGGACAGGGAGCTCTGGAAACACCATATATTTT. Its translation: CASSLRTGSSGNTIYF.

The chain employs TRBV4-1 and TRBJ2-2, with D maybe TRBD2 (6 bases). Germline V gene sequence: CDR1 MGHRA, CDR2 YSYEKL. The CDR3 is 17 amino acids. V was pared by 1 base and J by 3 bases, with 15 bases between. DNA of the CDR3: TGCGCCAGCAGCCAAGCGGAGGGCCTGGGGGACACCGGGGAGCTGTTTTTT. Translation gives CASSQAEGLGDTGELFF.

In nucleotides, the CDR3 is TGTGCCAGCAGCCCCCAGGGGTTTGGAGAGACCCAGTACTTC. It yields the protein CASSPQGFGETQYF. This chain links TRBV5-4 with TRBJ2-5, with a possible D match to TRBD1 (6 bases). The CDR3 is made up of 14 amino acids. The V gene's germline CDR1 is SGHNT and CDR2 YYREEE (reference sequence). V lost 4 bases, J lost 4 bases, and 14 bases lay in between.

The CDR3 sequence is CASRAQGAGYEQYF. In nucleotides, the CDR3 is TGTGCCAGCAGGGCTCAGGGGGCTGGGTACGAGCAGTACTTC. The chain employs TRBV6-5 and TRBJ2-7; 8 bases map to TRBD1. The V segment lost 6 bases and the J segment 4 bases; nucleotides outside the gene matches: 8. The CDR3 has 14 amino acids. Per germline, CDR1 MNHEY and CDR2 SVGAGI.

This clone was seen a single time. This sample also contains other DNA sequences that code for the same CDR3. The chain links TRBV9 to TRBJ1-4, with TRBD1 identical over 9 bases. Losses at the gene ends were 0 bases for V and 7 bases for J; bases not matched to a gene: 4. Germline CDR1 reads SGDLS; CDR2 reads YYNGEE. The CDR3 runs to 15 residues. DNA for the CDR3: TGTGCCAGCAGCGTAGGGGACAGGGTGGGTGAAAAACTGTTTTTT. This encodes CASSVGDRVGEKLFF.

The chain carries TRBV7-9 and TRBJ1-6, with no clear D. The V and J ends lost 2 bases and 6 bases respectively, with 11 bases between them. This CDR3 is 15 amino acids long. Germline-derived CDR1 and CDR2 are SEHNR and FQNEAQ (reference sequence). DNA of the CDR3: TGTGCCAGCAGCTTACGCGCCCAGGCTAATTCACCCCTCCACTTT. Protein product: CASSLRAQANSPLHF.

V gene TRBV24-1 combines with J gene TRBJ2-7, with TRBD1 identical over 7 bases. After removal of 3 bases from V and 0 bases from J, the junction contained 7 bases not matched to a gene. This CDR3 spans 16 amino acids. Per germline, CDR1 KGHDR and CDR2 SFDVKD. In DNA form, the CDR3 reads TGTGCCACCAGTGATGTTGGACAGGTGAGCTCCTACGAGCAGTACTTC. The encoded protein is CATSDVGQVSSYEQYF.

In this sample, this clone turned up once. The chain has TRBV23-1 and TRBJ2-3, with TRBD2 matching 8 bases. TRBV23-1 qualifies as an ORF whose function is uncertain. V lost 4 bases to trimming and J lost 0 bases; unmatched junction nucleotides: 12. CDR3 size: 18 residues. The CDR3 nucleotides read TGCGCCAGCAGTCCCTACATGGAGCGGGGGTCGAGCACAGATACGCAGTATTTT. This translates into CASSPYMERGSSTDTQYF.

The rearrangement joins TRBV27 to TRBJ2-7; 7 bases map to TRBD1. This CDR3 spans 14 amino acids. V gave up 3 bases and J gave up 2 bases; unmatched junction bases: 4. Germline loops: CDR1 MNHEY, CDR2 SMNVEV (reference sequence). CDR3 amino acids: CASSFDREPYEQYF. The CDR3 DNA is TGTGCCAGCAGTTTTGACAGGGAGCCCTACGAGCAGTACTTC.

V is TRBV5-1 and J is TRBJ1-6; D is ambiguous. V dropped 4 bases and J dropped 10 bases, with 12 bases sitting between them. The CDR3 length is 13 residues. Germline lookup yields CDR1 SGHRS and CDR2 YFSETQ. CDR3 region: CASSPPGNSPLHF. CDR3 DNA sequence: TGCGCCAGCAGCCCACCAGGAAACTCACCCCTCCACTTT.

The CDR3 sequence: CASTTHPYNSPLHF. The CDR3 DNA reads TGTGCCAGCACCACACACCCTTATAATTCACCCCTCCACTTT. The chain has TRBV2 and TRBJ1-6; D gene unclear. Trimming stripped 7 bases from V and 4 bases from J, with 11 bases between. The CDR3 length is 14 residues. Germline CDR1 reads SNHLY; CDR2 reads FYNNEI.

This clone was seen a single time. The chain joins TRBV30 to TRBJ1-6, with D hard to call. This CDR3 contains 15 residues. Germline lookup yields CDR1 GTSNPN and CDR2 SVGIG (reference sequence). V lost 4 bases and J 0 bases, leaving 10 bases between the germline ends. The CDR3 reads CAWTPRSSYNSPLHF. The DNA of the CDR3 is TGTGCCTGGACCCCCCGCAGCTCCTATAATTCACCCCTCCACTTT.

The chain joins TRBV5-1 to TRBJ1-4, with TRBD1 matching over 9 bases. Germline trimming cut 0 bases from V and 6 bases from J; bases unmatched to any gene: 3. The CDR3 contains 15 residues. CDR1 is SGHRS and CDR2 is YFSETQ in the germline V gene. The CDR3 DNA is TGCGCCAGCAGCTTGGAGGGACAGGGACATGAAAAACTGTTTTTT. It specifies CASSLEGQGHEKLFF. Together with reference TRBV5-1 and TRBJ1-4, the CDR3 gives the full variable domain: KAGVTQTPRYLIKTRGQQVTLSCSPISGHRSVSWYQQTPGQGLQFLFEYFSETQRNKGNFPGRFSGRQFSNSRSEMNVSTLELGDSALYLCASSLEGQGHEKLFFGSGTQLSVL.

The V and J genes are TRBV25-1 and TRBJ1-6, with D possibly TRBD1 on 5 matching bases. The CDR3 is made up of 15 amino acids. With 3 bases removed from V and 4 bases from J, the gap between germline ends came to 10 bases. Germline V gene sequence: CDR1 MGHDK, CDR2 SYGVNS. The CDR3 loop reads CASSEKGSYNSPLHF. The CDR3 coding sequence is TGTGCCAGCAGTGAGAAGGGGTCTTATAATTCACCCCTCCACTTT.

This clone was observed a single time. The CDR3 spells CASSPPVALLEHNEQFF. CDR3 bases: TGTGCCAGCAGTCCCCCTGTTGCCCTCCTAGAACACAATGAGCAGTTCTTC. The chain joins TRBV27 to TRBJ2-1, with D hard to call. CDR3 length: 17 amino acids. From germline, CDR1 is MNHEY and CDR2 SMNVEV (reference sequence). The V end was cut by 5 bases, the J end by 5 bases, with 22 bases between.

V and J are TRBV4-1 and TRBJ2-3; 10 bases fit TRBD2. The CDR3 totals 16 residues. From germline, CDR1 is MGHRA and CDR2 YSYEKL. Trimming at V came to 0 bases and at J to 6 bases, leaving 6 bases not matched to a gene. The CDR3 bases are TGCGCCAGCAGCCAAGATGCAGCGGGGGGGCATGATACGCAGTATTTT. Translation gives CASSQDAAGGHDTQYF.

V is TRBV11-2 and J is TRBJ1-6; D unresolved. The CDR3 loop spans 14 amino acids. Germline CDR1 is SGHAT and CDR2 is FQNNGV. V shed 4 bases and J shed 8 bases, with 12 bases lying between them. CDR3 sequence (DNA): TGTGCCAGCAGCTGGAAGGTCGCGGATTCACCCCTCCACTTT. Translated, it gives CASSWKVADSPLHF.

The chain recombines TRBV6-4 with TRBJ2-1; TRBD2 is a possible D gene (6 bases). The germline V gene encodes CDR1 MRHNA and CDR2 SNTAGT. V lost 3 bases to trimming and J lost 9 bases, with 12 bases between them. This CDR3 comprises 13 residues. CDR3: CASSERRDAEQFF. Here the CDR3 DNA reads TGTGCCAGCAGTGAAAGGAGGGACGCTGAGCAGTTCTTC.

Only a few counts were recorded for this clone. The gene calls are TRBV18 and TRBJ1-1; D is unclear. V lost 0 bases to trimming and J lost 8 bases, with 10 bases between them. CDR3 length: 13 residues. CDR1 and CDR2 from the germline V gene are KGHSH and LQKENI. The CDR3 sequence is CASSPPGGGEAFF. DNA of the CDR3: TGTGCCAGCTCACCACCAGGAGGCGGCGAAGCTTTCTTT.